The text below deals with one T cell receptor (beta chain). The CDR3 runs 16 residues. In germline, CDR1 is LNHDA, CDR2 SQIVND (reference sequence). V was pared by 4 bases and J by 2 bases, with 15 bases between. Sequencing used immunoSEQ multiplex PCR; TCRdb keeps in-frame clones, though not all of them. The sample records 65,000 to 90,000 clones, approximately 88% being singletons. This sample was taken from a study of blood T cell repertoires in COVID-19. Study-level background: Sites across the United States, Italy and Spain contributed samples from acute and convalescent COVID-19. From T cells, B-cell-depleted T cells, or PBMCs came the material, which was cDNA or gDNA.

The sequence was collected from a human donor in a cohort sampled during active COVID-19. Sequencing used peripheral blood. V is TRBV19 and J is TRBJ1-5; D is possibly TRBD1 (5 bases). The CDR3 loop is CASSNGQTRGNQPQHF. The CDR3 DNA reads TGTGCCAGTAGTAACGGACAAACACGGGGCAATCAGCCCCAGCATTTT.